This T cell receptor beta chain was captured by sequencing in a study of blood T cell repertoires in COVID-19. For the study at large: COVID-19 samples from acute and convalescent phases originated in the United States, Italy and Spain. In each case, the material was cDNA or gDNA derived from T cells, B-cell-depleted T cells, or PBMCs.

Ages ranged from roughly 18 to 100 years, with residence in approximately 23 US areas. Membership in each cohort depended on participant-reported clinical history. Sequencing was performed with immunoSEQ multiplex PCR; in TCRdb, only in-frame clones are kept and a portion is missing. Here the sample spans fewer than 500,000 clones, about 85% being singletons. Germline V gene lookup returns CDR1 SGHTA and CDR2 FQGNSA. The CDR3 loop spans 13 amino acids. The V gene end was trimmed by 5 bases and the J gene end by 7 bases; junction bases not matched to a gene: 8. The rearrangement joins TRBV7-2 to TRBJ2-7; TRBD1 matches at 7 bases. This TCR was recovered from a woman younger than 35 with acute COVID-19. The material sequenced was PBMCs or T cells enriched from blood (not recorded which). CDR3 residues: CASSPNRGREQYF. The DNA of the CDR3 is TGTGCCAGCAGCCCTAACAGGGGTCGGGAGCAGTACTTC.